This is a list of T cell receptor beta chains from one sample in a study of blood T cell repertoires in COVID-19. Assay: immunoSEQ multiplex PCR; the TCRdb copy retains only in-frame clones and omits some. The data show fewer than 300,000 clones, with approximately 88% seen just once and roughly 1.6% held by the top ten. Sequencing input: peripheral blood. The receptors shown here come from a human donor with COVID-19, enrolled during active disease. The donor label of this sample is uncertain. Each CDR3 is given with its conserved first and last residue. A D gene is named only where the DNA matches it firmly. Only some rows state a clone size, as once, few, many or a class for expanded clones.

j_gene | v_gene | d_gene | abundance | CDR3aa | CDR3nt
TRBJ1-2 | TRBV27 | TRBD1 | . | CASRRDRLYGYTF | TGTGCCAGCCGACGGGACAGGCTCTATGGCTACACCTTC
TRBJ2-1 | TRBV7-2 | TRBD2 | . | CASSLGTSSYNEQFF | TGTGCCAGCAGCTTAGGGACTAGTTCCTACAATGAGCAGTTCTTC
TRBJ2-1 | TRBV6-2/TRBV6-3 | TRBD1 | . | CASSAGTGDYNEQFF | TGTGCCAGCAGCGCCGGGACAGGGGACTACAATGAGCAGTTCTTC
TRBJ2-3 | TRBV13 | . | . | CASSLGYTDTQYF | TGTGCCAGCAGCTTAGGGTACACAGATACGCAGTATTTT
TRBJ2-1 | TRBV11-3 | . | . | CASSLGSRVNEQFF | TGTGCCAGCAGCTTAGGTTCCAGGGTGAATGAGCAGTTCTTC
TRBJ1-4 | TRBV4-3 | . | . | CASSQELREKLFF | TGCGCCAGCAGCCAAGAACTTCGGGAAAAACTGTTTTTT
TRBJ2-5 | TRBV2 | . | . | CASSEEQIQETQYF | TGTGCCAGCAGTGAAGAACAGATTCAAGAGACCCAGTACTTC
TRBJ2-1 | TRBV11-2 | . | . | CASSLAVATRRGEQFF | TGTGCCAGCAGCTTAGCCGTGGCTACCCGGAGGGGTGAGCAGTTCTTC
TRBJ2-7 | TRBV19 | TRBD1 | once | CASSARTGRAYEQYF | TGTGCCAGTAGTGCTCGGACAGGGCGGGCCTACGAGCAGTACTTC
TRBJ1-5 | TRBV7-2 | . | . | CASSSRQGPSNQPQHF | TGTGCCAGCAGTTCAAGGCAGGGCCCTAGCAATCAGCCCCAGCATTTT
TRBJ1-5 | TRBV11-1 | . | . | CASSLGANQPQHF | TGTGCCAGCAGCTTAGGGGCCAATCAGCCCCAGCATTTT